The 23 T cell receptor beta chains presented below share a single source sample, sequenced in a study of blood T cells in healthy people across ages. A J-beta primer mix and a sample-barcoded 5' primer were used in a second PCR of roughly 6 to 12 cycles. TCRdb used MiXCR to reprocess the 5' RACE reads, holding one entry per CDR3 protein. Among about 800,000 distinct CDR3 sequences listed, around a quarter were seen once. These data are also associated with another study on T cells of mothers and their children.

The sequenced sample consisted of blood. The receptor source for this set is a boy aged 5-17 years in good health.

The CDR3 nucleotides read TGTGCCAGCAGTCCACGGACTGTTAACAATGAGCAGTTCTTC. Its protein is CASSPRTVNNEQFF. This chain uses TRBV12-3 or TRBV12-4 with TRBJ2-1, with D maybe TRBD2 (5 bases). CDR3 size: 14 residues. The germline V and J ends were trimmed by 5 bases and 5 bases, with 13 bases remaining between them.

The chain employs TRBV6-5 and TRBJ2-5, with a tentative D call TRBD2 (6 bases). Germline-derived CDR1 and CDR2 are MNHEY and SVGAGI. Trimming removed 4 bases at V and 7 bases at J, with 7 bases between. The CDR3 sequence is 11 residues long. CDR3 bases: TGTGCCAGCAGTTCCGGGAGGACCCAGTACTTC. Amino acids: CASSSGRTQYF.

Only a few counts were recorded for this clonotype. The rearrangement joins TRBV5-1 to TRBJ2-5; D not resolved. The CDR3 contains 13 residues. The germline V gene encodes CDR1 SGHRS and CDR2 YFSETQ. V lost 3 bases to trimming and J lost 3 bases, with 9 bases between them. In DNA form, the CDR3 reads TGCGCCAGCAGCTCCGAACTCAAAGAGACCCAGTACTTC. Translation: CASSSELKETQYF.

This rearrangement joins TRBV7-2 to TRBJ2-3; unclear D gene. The CDR3 runs 13 residues. Trimming took off 3 bases at V and 1 base at J, with 5 bases between the two ends. CDR1 SGHTA and CDR2 FQGNSA come from the germline V gene. CDR3 amino acids: CASSLPRTDTQYF. The CDR3 DNA follows: TGTGCCAGCAGCTTGCCCCGCACAGATACGCAGTATTTT. The complete variable domain, with remaining parts taken from reference TRBV7-2 and TRBJ2-3, reads GAGVSQSPSNKVTEKGKDVELRCDPISGHTALYWYRQSLGQGLEFLIYFQGNSAPDKSGLPSDRFSAERTGGSVSTLTIQRTQQEDSAVYLCASSLPRTDTQYFGPGTRLTVL.

The table lists this clonotype with a few counts. V is TRBV11-2 and J is TRBJ2-7, with D perhaps matching TRBD2 (7 bases). CDR3 length: 16 amino acids. Germline CDR1 is SGHAT and CDR2 is FQNNGV. The V and J ends lost 6 bases and 7 bases respectively, with 25 bases between them. The CDR3 reads CASRKKGGPAMREQYF. For the CDR3, the DNA is TGTGCCAGCAGAAAGAAGGGGGGGCCGGCTATGCGGGAGCAGTACTTC. Drawing the rest from reference TRBV11-2 and TRBJ2-7, the complete variable domain is EAGVAQSPRYKIIEKRQSVAFWCNPISGHATLYWYQQILGQGPKLLIQFQNNGVVDDSQLPKDRFSAERLKGVDSTLKIQPAKLEDSAVYLCASRKKGGPAMREQYFGPGTRLTVT.

The rearrangement links TRBV12-3 or TRBV12-4 to TRBJ2-5, with D hard to call. The CDR3 is 14 residues long. V gave up 4 bases and J gave up 13 bases, with 22 bases separating them. The CDR3, as DNA: TGTGCCAGCAGTTCATCGGTACGAGCCCCTAGTGCGTACTTC. It is translated as CASSSSVRAPSAYF.

The chain joins TRBV20-1 to TRBJ1-3; D is unclear. CDR1 DFQATT and CDR2 SNEGSKA come from the germline V gene (reference sequence). Trimming shortened V by 3 bases and J by 0 bases, and 6 bases separated the two germline ends. The CDR3 spans 13 residues. The CDR3 here is CSASRFSGNTIYF. CDR3 bases: TGCAGTGCTAGTCGATTCTCTGGAAACACCATATATTTT.

V is TRBV12-3 or TRBV12-4 and J is TRBJ2-2; D ambiguous. CDR3 size: 13 residues. Trimming took off 3 bases at V and 4 bases at J, with 6 bases between the two ends. CDR3: CASSFGATGELFF. Here the CDR3 DNA reads TGTGCCAGCAGTTTTGGAGCCACCGGGGAGCTGTTTTTT.

This clonotype was recorded a few times. The V gene is TRBV29-1, the J gene TRBJ2-5, with no clear D. The CDR3 runs to 12 residues. Germline CDR1 reads SQVTM; CDR2 reads ANQGSEA. V was clipped by 0 bases and J by 2 bases, with 4 bases between them. The CDR3 bases are TGCAGCGTTGAAGAAGAACAAGAGACCCAGTACTTC. Protein: CSVEEEQETQYF.

This clonotype was seen more than once but under ten times. The CDR3 coding sequence is TGCGCCAGCAGCCAAGAAGGACTAGCGGGGGGGCCTGACTACGAGCAGTACTTC. Amino acid sequence: CASSQEGLAGGPDYEQYF. The rearrangement joins TRBV4-3 to TRBJ2-7; 15 bases align to TRBD2. CDR1 and CDR2 (germline): LGHNA, YSLEER. With 0 bases clipped from V and 3 bases from J, the junction kept 6 bases outside the gene matches. The CDR3 is 18 amino acids.

This clonotype was detected only a few times. The chain carries TRBV20-1 and TRBJ1-4; 11 bases are a match to TRBD1. The V segment lost 6 bases and the J segment 6 bases; nucleotides outside the gene matches: 3. CDR3 size: 13 residues. From germline, CDR1 is DFQATT and CDR2 SNEGSKA (reference sequence). CDR3 coding DNA: TGCAGTGCGGACAGGGGGCAAGATGAAAAACTGTTTTTT. Amino acids: CSADRGQDEKLFF.

This rearrangement joins TRBV12-3 or TRBV12-4 to TRBJ1-2; 7 nucleotides match TRBD1. The CDR3 is 14 residues long. With V trimmed by 4 bases and J by 5 bases, 7 bases remained unmatched. The CDR3 DNA reads TGTGCCAGCAGTTCCTCCGGGACAGATTATGGCTACACCTTC. Translation: CASSSSGTDYGYTF.

Only a few counts were recorded for this clonotype. The chain links TRBV6-2 or TRBV6-3 to TRBJ2-1; D gene ambiguous. This CDR3 contains 14 residues. Germline V gene sequence: CDR1 MNHEY, CDR2 SVGEGT. The V end lost 0 bases, the J end lost 9 bases, and 12 bases lay between the germline ends. In nucleotides, the CDR3 is TGTGCCAGCAGTTACTCTCTAACACTCGGTGAGCAGTTCTTC. Amino acids: CASSYSLTLGEQFF.

J is TRBJ2-1 and V is TRBV18, with TRBD2 matching 9 bases. The DNA end is a closer match to TRBJ2-7, so the J assignment may be wrong. CDR3 length equals 14 residues. Germline-derived CDR1 and CDR2 are KGHSH and LQKENI. CDR3 sequence reads: CASSGAASGDEQYF. CDR3 DNA: TGTGCCAGCTCAGGGGCTGCTAGCGGGGACGAGCAGTACTTC.

The V call is TRBV28, the J call TRBJ2-1; D is possibly TRBD2 (5 bases). The end of the DNA fits TRBJ2-7 better, so the J call may be wrong. The germline gives CDR1 MDHEN, CDR2 SYDVKM. CDR3 size: 14 residues. CDR3 protein: CASSPILGVYEQYF. The CDR3 coding sequence is TGTGCCAGCAGTCCTATCCTCGGGGTTTACGAGCAGTACTTC.

The chain uses TRBV28 and TRBJ2-3; TRBD1 or TRBD2 may be the D gene (5 bases each). V lost 4 bases to trimming and J lost 9 bases, with 14 bases between them. The CDR3 loop spans 13 amino acids. Germline loops: CDR1 MDHEN, CDR2 SYDVKM. The CDR3 region has the DNA TGTGCCAGCAGTTCACAGGACTGGAGGACGCAGTATTTT. Protein sequence: CASSSQDWRTQYF.

This rearrangement joins TRBV6-2 or TRBV6-3 to TRBJ2-5; TRBD2 agrees at 9 bases. V lost 3 bases and J lost 4; bases outside the gene matches: 3. The CDR3 totals 14 residues. The germline CDR1 and CDR2 sequences are MNHEY and SVGEGT. The CDR3 nucleotides are TGTGCCAGCAGTTATGCGGGGGGGCCAGAGACCCAGTACTTC. It specifies CASSYAGGPETQYF.

The chain has TRBV5-1 and TRBJ2-1; the D gene could be TRBD1 or TRBD2 (5 bases each). The CDR3 length is 15 residues. Germline CDR1 SGHRS, CDR2 YFSETQ. Trimming shortened V by 4 bases and J by 7 bases, and 18 bases separated the two germline ends. CDR3 amino acids: CASSPSTQGGNEQFF. DNA for the CDR3: TGCGCCAGCAGCCCCTCCACGCAGGGCGGGAATGAGCAGTTCTTC.

A remark on this clonotype: A read error is possible here, since a much larger clone lies one base away. The rearrangement links TRBV7-2 to TRBJ1-1, with TRBD1 as a possible D gene (6 bases). Germline-derived CDR1 and CDR2 are SGHTA and FQGNSA. V shed 3 bases and J shed 1 base, with 9 bases lying between them. CDR3 length: 14 residues. Here the CDR3 DNA reads TGTGCCAGCAGCTTGGGGGGGCAGAACACTGAAGCTTTCTTT. Translation gives CASSLGGQNTEAFF.

The chain employs TRBV7-2 and TRBJ1-2, with D possibly TRBD1 on 6 matching bases. Germline CDR1 SGHTA, CDR2 FQGNSA. Trimming shortened V by 5 bases and J by 2 bases, and 12 bases separated the two germline ends. The CDR3 extends over 14 amino acids. The CDR3 DNA reads TGTGCCAGCAGCCTCGACAGGTTCAACTATGGCTACACCTTC. Amino acids: CASSLDRFNYGYTF. Full variable domain (missing parts from reference TRBV7-2 and TRBJ1-2): GAGVSQSPSNKVTEKGKDVELRCDPISGHTALYWYRQSLGQGLEFLIYFQGNSAPDKSGLPSDRFSAERTGGSVSTLTIQRTQQEDSAVYLCASSLDRFNYGYTFGSGTRLTVV.

The sample holds a few counts of this clonotype. The chain recombines TRBV28 with TRBJ2-6; D remains unclear. Germline assignment: CDR1 MDHEN and CDR2 SYDVKM. The CDR3 extends over 15 amino acids. V was clipped by 6 bases and J by 0 bases, with 9 bases between them. The CDR3 coding sequence is TGTGCCAGCAGCCCAAGATACTCTGGGGCCAACGTCCTGACTTTC. Translation: CASSPRYSGANVLTF. Complete variable domain (other parts from reference TRBV28 and TRBJ2-6): DVKVTQSSRYLVKRTGEKVFLECVQDMDHENMFWYRQDPGLGLRLIYFSYDVKMKEKGDIPEGYSVSREKKERFSLILESASTNQTSMYLCASSPRYSGANVLTFGAGSRLTVL.

This rearrangement joins TRBV4-1 to TRBJ2-3; perhaps TRBD2 as D (5 bases). The CDR3 is made up of 14 amino acids. CDR1 MGHRA and CDR2 YSYEKL come from the germline V gene. Trimming took 4 bases from V and 6 from J, leaving 14 bases between them. The CDR3 here is CASSPMGEEDTQYF. DNA for the CDR3: TGCGCCAGCAGCCCAATGGGAGAAGAGGATACGCAGTATTTT.

The chain recombines TRBV28 with TRBJ2-1; the match to TRBD1 covers 10 bases. The CDR3 extends over 14 amino acids. CDR1 MDHEN and CDR2 SYDVKM come from the germline V gene. V lost 4 bases, J lost 7 bases, and 4 bases stayed unmatched. The CDR3 DNA is TGTGCCAGCAGTTCCGGGACAGGGGTAAATGAGCAGTTCTTC. Translated: CASSSGTGVNEQFF.